This T cell receptor beta chain was sequenced in a study of T cells in localized non-small cell lung cancer. V lost 2 bases and J 6 bases, leaving 13 bases between the germline ends. CDR3 length equals 14 residues. The germline V gene has CDR1 LGHNA and CDR2 YSLEER. Sequenced by immunoSEQ multiplex PCR; TCRdb stores in-frame clones only, minus some. The data show about 22,000 clones, with approximately 91% seen just once and approximately 24% held by the top ten. The sequence was collected from a man aged 40-75 years with stage II squamous cell lung carcinoma. V usage is TRBV4-3 and J usage is TRBJ1-2; possible D gene TRBD1, 6 bases. The sample consisted of PBMCs, taken before any cancer treatment. Here the CDR3 DNA reads TGCGCCAGCAGCCAACTTCCAGGGGAGAATGGCTACACCTTC. Its protein is CASSQLPGENGYTF.